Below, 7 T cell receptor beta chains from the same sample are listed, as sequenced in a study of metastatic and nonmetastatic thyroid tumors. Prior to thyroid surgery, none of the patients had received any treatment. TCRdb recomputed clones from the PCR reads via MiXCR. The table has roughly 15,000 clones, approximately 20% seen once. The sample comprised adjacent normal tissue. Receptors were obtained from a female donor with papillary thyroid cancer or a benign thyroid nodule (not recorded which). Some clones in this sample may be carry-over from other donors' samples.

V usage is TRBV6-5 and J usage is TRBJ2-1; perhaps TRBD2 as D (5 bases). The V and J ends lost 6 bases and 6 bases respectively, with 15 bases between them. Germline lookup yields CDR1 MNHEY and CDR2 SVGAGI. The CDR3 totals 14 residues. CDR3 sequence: CASSYHEGSNEQFF. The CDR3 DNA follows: TGTGCCAGCAGCTACCACGAGGGCTCCAATGAGCAGTTCTTC.

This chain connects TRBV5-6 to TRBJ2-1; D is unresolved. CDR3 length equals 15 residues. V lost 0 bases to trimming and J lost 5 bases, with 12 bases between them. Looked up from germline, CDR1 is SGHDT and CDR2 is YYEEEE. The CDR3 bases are TGTGCCAGCAGCTTGGAAATTTCACGAGACAATGAGCAGTTCTTC. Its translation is CASSLEISRDNEQFF.

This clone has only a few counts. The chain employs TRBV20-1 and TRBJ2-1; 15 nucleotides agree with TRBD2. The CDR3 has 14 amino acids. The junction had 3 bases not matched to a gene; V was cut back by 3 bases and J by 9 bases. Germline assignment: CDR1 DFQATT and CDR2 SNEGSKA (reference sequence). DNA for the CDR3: TGCAGTGCTAGGGGGACTAGCGGGAGGCCTGAGCAGTTCTTC. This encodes CSARGTSGRPEQFF.

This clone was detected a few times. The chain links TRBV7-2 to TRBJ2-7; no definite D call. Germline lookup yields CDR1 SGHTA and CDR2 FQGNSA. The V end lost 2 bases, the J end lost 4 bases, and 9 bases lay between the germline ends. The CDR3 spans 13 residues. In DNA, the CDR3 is TGTGCCAGCAGCTTAATACGGTTTTACGAGCAGTACTTC. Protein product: CASSLIRFYEQYF.

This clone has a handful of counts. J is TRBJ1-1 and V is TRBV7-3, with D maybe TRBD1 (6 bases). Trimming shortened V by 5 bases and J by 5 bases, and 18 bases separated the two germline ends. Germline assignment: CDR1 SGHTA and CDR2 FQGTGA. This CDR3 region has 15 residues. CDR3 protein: CASSPAPGAGTEAFF. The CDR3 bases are TGTGCCAGCAGCCCAGCCCCAGGGGCAGGGACTGAAGCTTTCTTT.

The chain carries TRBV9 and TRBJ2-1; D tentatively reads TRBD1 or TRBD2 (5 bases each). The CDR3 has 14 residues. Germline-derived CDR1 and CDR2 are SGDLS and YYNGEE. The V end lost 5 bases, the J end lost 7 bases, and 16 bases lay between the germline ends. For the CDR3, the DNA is TGTGCCAGCAGAAGCCGGGACCACGGGAATGAGCAGTTCTTC. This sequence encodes CASRSRDHGNEQFF.

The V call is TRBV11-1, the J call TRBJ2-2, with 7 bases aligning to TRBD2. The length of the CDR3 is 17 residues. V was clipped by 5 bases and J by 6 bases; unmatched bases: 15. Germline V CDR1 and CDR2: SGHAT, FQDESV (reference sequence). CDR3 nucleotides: TGTGCCAGCAGCCCTGTACTGGGGCGGGGGACGCCCGGGGAGCTGTTTTTT. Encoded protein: CASSPVLGRGTPGELFF.